The rows below give T cell receptor beta chains drawn from one sample of a study of CD8 T cells in Susac syndrome. MiXCR was run by TCRdb on the immunoSEQ multiplex PCR reads, yielding one entry per CDR3 protein. The sample has more than 150,000 distinct CDR3 sequences, about 90% seen once. Sequenced material: CD4+ T cells from PBMCs. The receptors stem from a human donor in good health. CDR3s leave out the opening cysteine and the closing phenylalanine or tryptophan. The order of the fields is V gene, CDR3 protein.

V gene: TRBV14; CDR3 protein: ASSHGLAGDYEQY
V gene: TRBV12-3/TRBV12-4; CDR3 protein: ASSLSSTEAF
V gene: TRBV28; CDR3 protein: ASSSHGGVYNEQF
V gene: TRBV30; CDR3 protein: AAERERIDTQY
V gene: TRBV7-2; CDR3 protein: ASSPGQQNIQY
V gene: TRBV29-1; CDR3 protein: SAEKTQRGGYT
V gene: TRBV7-2; CDR3 protein: ASSLGRAPTEAF
V gene: TRBV20-1; CDR3 protein: SAIGQGNQPQH
V gene: TRBV7-9; CDR3 protein: ASNMPRGTSGYQETQY
V gene: TRBV5-6; CDR3 protein: ASSFRVQETQY
V gene: TRBV2; CDR3 protein: AKTSGTDTQY
V gene: TRBV28; CDR3 protein: ASRPLLGLGPRANTGELF
V gene: TRBV5-1; CDR3 protein: ASSLEGGDDIQY
V gene: TRBV7-2; CDR3 protein: ASSSGTTGGGYT
V gene: TRBV20-1; CDR3 protein: SASPPIGGSTEAF
V gene: TRBV5-1; CDR3 protein: ATRPTGGNDEQF
V gene: TRBV5-1; CDR3 protein: ASSPNGLGTGEEQY
V gene: TRBV20-1; CDR3 protein: SASRQQDYEQY
V gene: TRBV7-9; CDR3 protein: ASSPLAGNTIY
V gene: TRBV7-2; CDR3 protein: ASSLARGQAGGTEAF
V gene: TRBV30; CDR3 protein: AWSVQERMPLH
V gene: TRBV10-1; CDR3 protein: ASSASGRSYNEQF
V gene: TRBV7-2; CDR3 protein: ASSFGASNYGYT
V gene: TRBV2; CDR3 protein: ASSDQWGQGTETQY
V gene: TRBV7-6; CDR3 protein: ASSSGGLRGELF
V gene: TRBV4-3; CDR3 protein: ASSVDRGPYEQY
V gene: TRBV15; CDR3 protein: ATSRDNSGANVLT
V gene: TRBV29-1; CDR3 protein: SPRDPGEDTQY
V gene: TRBV29-1; CDR3 protein: SVEDRVGEKLF
V gene: TRBV6-1; CDR3 protein: ASRLTGDYEQY
V gene: TRBV21-1; CDR3 protein: ASRRSYNYGYT
V gene: TRBV7-2; CDR3 protein: ASSLVPGTHYEQY
V gene: TRBV11-2; CDR3 protein: ASSFQGNDGYT
V gene: TRBV13; CDR3 protein: ASSLGRRAEAF
V gene: TRBV7-6; CDR3 protein: ASSSGVGRSGANVLT
V gene: TRBV11-1; CDR3 protein: ASSRGAGEKLF
V gene: TRBV19; CDR3 protein: ASRQGAYEQY
V gene: TRBV5-6; CDR3 protein: ASSLGQRWSPLH
V gene: TRBV7-2; CDR3 protein: ASSLNEYNEQF
V gene: TRBV4-3; CDR3 protein: ASSQDTRGHSPLH
V gene: TRBV6-2/TRBV6-3; CDR3 protein: ASSEPQGAAAF
V gene: TRBV5-1; CDR3 protein: ASSLETRGVDEQF